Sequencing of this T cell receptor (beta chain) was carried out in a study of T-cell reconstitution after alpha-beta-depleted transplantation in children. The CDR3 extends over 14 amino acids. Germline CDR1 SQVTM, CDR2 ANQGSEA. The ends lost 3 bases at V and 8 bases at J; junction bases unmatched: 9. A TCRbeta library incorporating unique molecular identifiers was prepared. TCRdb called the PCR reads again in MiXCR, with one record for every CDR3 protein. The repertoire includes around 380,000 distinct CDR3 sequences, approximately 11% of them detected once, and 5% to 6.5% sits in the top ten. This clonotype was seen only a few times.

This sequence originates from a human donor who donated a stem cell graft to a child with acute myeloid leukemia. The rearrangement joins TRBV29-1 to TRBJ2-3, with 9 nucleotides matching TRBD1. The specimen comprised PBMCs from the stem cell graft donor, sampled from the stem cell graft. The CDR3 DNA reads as TGCAGCGTTGAGGGGACAGGGTTTGGTGGTACGCAGTATTTT. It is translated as CSVEGTGFGGTQYF.